These 28 T cell receptor beta chains came from one sample sequenced in a study of identical twins. TCRdb reprocessed the 5' RACE reads with MiXCR, giving one entry per CDR3 protein. Altogether hundreds of thousands of distinct CDR3 sequences are present, 6% to 6.5% being singletons, with the ten largest covering 1.5% to 2%. Sequenced material: naive T cells sorted from blood. These receptors all stem from a man between 18 and 29 years old in good health.

This clonotype was seen a few times. The chain links TRBV2 to TRBJ2-1; D not certain. V lost 8 bases and J lost 2, with 13 bases in between. There are 14 residues in the CDR3. Germline assignment: CDR1 SNHLY and CDR2 FYNNEI. CDR3 in DNA: TGTGCCAGCGCCCGCGGATCAACCTACAATGAGCAGTTCTTC. The encoded protein is CASARGSTYNEQFF.

This chain connects TRBV24-1 to TRBJ2-1; 9 nucleotides align to TRBD2. Germline assignment: CDR1 KGHDR and CDR2 SFDVKD. CDR3 length: 16 amino acids. J lost 6 bases, V lost 3 bases, and 8 bases had no gene match. This chain's CDR3 is CATSDGRGRATNEQFF. The CDR3 coding sequence is TGTGCCACCAGTGATGGGCGCGGGAGGGCCACCAATGAGCAGTTCTTC.

This clonotype occurred a few times. V usage is TRBV12-3 or TRBV12-4 and J usage is TRBJ2-6; 7 bases fit TRBD1. There are 11 residues in the CDR3. The V and J ends lost 9 bases and 11 bases, in that order; junction bases with no gene match: 4. In DNA, the CDR3 is TGTGCCAGTCGACAGGGTCACGTCCTGACTTTC. It codes for CASRQGHVLTF.

This clonotype has a handful of counts. The chain carries TRBV21-1 and TRBJ2-1; the table assigns TRBD1, which was not confirmed against the DNA. TRBV21-1 corresponds to a pseudogene. The CDR3 is 15 residues long. CDR3 sequence reads: CASSERGRDVGEQFF. The DNA of the CDR3 is TGTGCCAGCAGCGAAAGGGGCAGGGACGTGGGGGAGCAGTTCTTC.

There are many counts of this clonotype. The chain carries TRBV27 and TRBJ1-5; 7 bases line up with TRBD1. This CDR3 spans 14 amino acids. V was clipped by 6 bases and J by 1 base; unmatched bases: 3. CDR1 and CDR2 (germline): MNHEY, SMNVEV (reference sequence). CDR3 amino acids: CASRPQGSNQPQHF. For the CDR3, the DNA is TGTGCCAGCAGGCCACAGGGGAGCAATCAGCCCCAGCATTTT.

V gene TRBV5-1 combines with J gene TRBJ2-3, with D perhaps matching TRBD1 or TRBD2 (6 bases each). The CDR3 is 16 residues long. Per germline, CDR1 SGHRS and CDR2 YFSETQ. V lost 4 bases to trimming and J lost 6 bases, with 21 bases between them. The CDR3 region has the DNA TGCGCCAGCAGCCCACGGATTGGGGGCGCGGGGGATACGCAGTATTTT. Translated: CASSPRIGGAGDTQYF.

The chain recombines TRBV5-1 with TRBJ2-7; no clear D. In germline, CDR1 is SGHRS, CDR2 YFSETQ. V was shortened by 4 bases and J by 0 bases, with 17 bases between the two germline ends. There are 16 residues in the CDR3. The CDR3 region has the DNA TGCGCCAGCAGCAGAGGAAGGATTACCAGCTCCTACGAGCAGTACTTC. This translates into CASSRGRITSSYEQYF.

The rearrangement uses TRBV7-9 and TRBJ2-3; 7 positions match TRBD1. The CDR3 has 13 residues. Germline V gene data show CDR1 as SEHNR and CDR2 as FQNEAQ (reference sequence). The trim removed 7 bases at V and 5 bases at J, leaving 6 bases unmatched. CDR3: CASNRQGQDTQYF. CDR3 bases: TGTGCCAGCAACCGACAGGGTCAAGATACGCAGTATTTT.

This sequence joins TRBV6-2 or TRBV6-3 and TRBJ1-4; 8 bases map to TRBD1. Trimming cost V 2 bases and J 8 bases; bases outside gene matches: 7. Germline CDR1 reads MNHEY; CDR2 reads SVGEGT. The length of the CDR3 is 15 residues. The CDR3 DNA reads TGTGCCAGCAGTTACGGACAGGGAGTGGGCGAAAAACTGTTTTTT. This encodes CASSYGQGVGEKLFF.

As concerns this clonotype: An end of the junction differs from the germline gene, which may be a read error. The J gene is TRBJ2-3, the V gene TRBV12-3 or TRBV12-4, with D possibly matching TRBD2 (5 bases). The CDR3 runs to 16 residues. The CDR3 DNA reads TGTTCCAGCAACAACGGGGAGCGGTCGGGCACAGATACGCAGTATTTT. It yields the protein CSSNNGERSGTDTQYF.

This clonotype was seen more than once but under ten times. This sequence joins TRBV15 and TRBJ2-7; D not resolved. The CDR3 has 13 amino acids. Between the trimmed V and J ends, which lost 1 base and 2 bases, there was a span of 6 bases. Germline CDR1 reads LNHNV; CDR2 reads YYDKDF (reference sequence). This chain's CDR3 is CATSRASAYEQYF. CDR3 nucleotide sequence: TGTGCCACCAGCAGAGCGAGCGCCTACGAGCAGTACTTC.

This clonotype was counted at least ten times. The genes are TRBV28 and TRBJ2-1; the match to TRBD2 covers 10 bases. Germline V gene sequence: CDR1 MDHEN, CDR2 SYDVKM. With 2 bases clipped from V and 6 bases from J, the junction kept 4 bases outside the gene matches. This CDR3 has 15 amino acids. The CDR3 nucleotides read TGTGCCAGCAGTTTAGGGGTAGCGGGAGGCAATGAGCAGTTCTTC. It encodes CASSLGVAGGNEQFF.

This clonotype was found a few times. The rearrangement joins TRBV20-1 to TRBJ2-1; TRBD2 aligns across 7 bases. The CDR3 covers 15 residues. The germline V gene encodes CDR1 DFQATT and CDR2 SNEGSKA (reference sequence). Trimming took 1 base from V and 4 from J; bases not matched to a gene: 7. The DNA of the CDR3 is TGCAGTGCTAGAGTAACGGGAGGACTTTACAATGAGCAGTTCTTC. Encoded protein: CSARVTGGLYNEQFF.

This clonotype was seen ten or more times. The CDR3 region has the DNA TGCGCCAGCAGCCAAGATCGGGACAACTATGGCTACACCTTC. It codes for CASSQDRDNYGYTF. The chain is built from TRBV4-3 and TRBJ1-2; tentatively, D is TRBD1 (5 bases). The CDR3 sequence is 14 residues long. The V end was cut by 0 bases, the J end by 2 bases, with 7 bases between. Germline V CDR1 and CDR2: LGHNA, YSLEER.

There are many counts of this clonotype. At one end the junction does not follow the germline gene, possibly because of a read error. The rearrangement uses TRBV12-3 or TRBV12-4 and TRBJ1-1, with a weak D call TRBD1 (6 bases). The CDR3 is made up of 14 amino acids. CDR3 amino acids: CASSLRQANTEAFF. In nucleotides, the CDR3 is TGCGCCAGCAGCTTGAGACAGGCGAACACTGAAGCTTTCTTT.

The table lists this clonotype with a few counts. The rearrangement joins TRBV7-9 to TRBJ2-1; 14 bases map to TRBD2. V was clipped by 4 bases and J by 8 bases; unmatched bases: 7. CDR1 and CDR2 (germline): SEHNR, FQNEAQ (reference sequence). The CDR3 has 16 residues. The CDR3: CASSYTGLAGDHEQFF. Here the CDR3 DNA reads TGTGCCAGCAGCTATACGGGACTAGCGGGAGACCATGAGCAGTTCTTC.

This clonotype was seen only a few times. The chain recombines TRBV6-1 with TRBJ2-7; D unresolved. Trimming left V 3 bases short and J 1 base short, with 13 bases between. There are 15 residues in the CDR3. The germline gives CDR1 MNHNS, CDR2 SASEGT. The CDR3 protein is CASSDLDLPSYEQYV. For the CDR3, the DNA is TGTGCCAGCAGTGACCTAGACCTCCCTTCCTACGAGCAGTACGTC.

This clonotype occurred many times. V usage is TRBV6-2 or TRBV6-3 and J usage is TRBJ2-4; D possibly corresponds to TRBD1 (5 bases). In germline, CDR1 is MNHEY, CDR2 SVGEGT. The CDR3 extends over 15 amino acids. V lost 2 bases to trimming and J lost 0 bases, with 8 bases between them. The CDR3 nucleotides are TGTGCCAGCAGTTACAAGGGGATAGCCAAAAACATTCAGTACTTC. Translated: CASSYKGIAKNIQYF.

This clonotype has only a few counts. This chain uses TRBV11-1 with TRBJ2-4; D possibly corresponds to TRBD2 (6 bases). V gave up 0 bases and J gave up 0 bases, with 15 bases separating them. CDR1 SGHAT and CDR2 FQDESV come from the germline V gene (reference sequence). CDR3 length: 18 amino acids. The CDR3 bases are TGTGCCAGCAGCTTAGCGGAGCTAGCGAGCCTAGCCAAAAACATTCAGTACTTC. Its translation: CASSLAELASLAKNIQYF.

This clonotype was seen repeatedly, ten times or more. This sequence joins TRBV9 and TRBJ2-1; no firm D call. Germline CDR1 and CDR2: SGDLS and YYNGEE. This CDR3 comprises 13 residues. Between the trimmed V and J ends, which lost 3 bases and 4 bases, there was a span of 8 bases. CDR3 in DNA: TGTGCCAGCAGCGCTCCGCAATACAATGAGCAGTTCTTC. It is translated as CASSAPQYNEQFF.

This clonotype has only a few counts. The rearrangement uses TRBV2 and TRBJ1-4; 7 nucleotides agree with TRBD1. This CDR3 contains 15 residues. Germline CDR1 reads SNHLY; CDR2 reads FYNNEI. V trimming: 2 bases; J trimming: 3 bases; junction bases outside the gene matches: 3. The CDR3 coding sequence is TGTGCCAGCAGTGAAACAGGGGTCCCTAATGAAAAACTGTTTTTT. Amino acid sequence: CASSETGVPNEKLFF. Together with reference TRBV2 and TRBJ1-4, the CDR3 gives the full variable domain: EPEVTQTPSHQVTQMGQEVILRCVPISNHLYFYWYRQILGQKVEFLVSFYNNEISEKSEIFDDQFSVERPDGSNFTLKIRSTKLEDSAMYFCASSETGVPNEKLFFGSGTQLSVL.

This clonotype was counted many times. The CDR3 is CAWRTGRHEQYF. The CDR3, as DNA: TGTGCCTGGAGAACAGGGAGGCACGAGCAGTACTTC. V is TRBV30 and J is TRBJ2-7; D is tentatively TRBD1 or TRBD2 (6 bases each). Trimming removed 3 bases from V and 5 bases from J, with 11 bases in between. CDR1 and CDR2 from the germline V gene are GTSNPN and SVGIG (reference sequence). The CDR3 is 12 amino acids.

This clonotype was detected many times. Written as DNA, the CDR3 is TGTGCCATCAGTCCTAAGTATGAGCAGTTCTTC. It translates to CAISPKYEQFF. The genes are TRBV10-3 and TRBJ2-1; unclear D gene. The germline V gene has CDR1 ENHRY and CDR2 SYGVKD. Trimming cost V 5 bases and J 8 bases, with 7 bases left between them. CDR3 length: 11 amino acids.

V and J are TRBV6-2 or TRBV6-3 and TRBJ2-1, with D possibly TRBD2 on 6 matching bases. V was pared by 4 bases and J by 7 bases, with 20 bases between. Germline V gives CDR1 MNHEY, CDR2 SVGEGT. There are 16 residues in the CDR3. CDR3 region: CASSSFPGLSDNEQFF. CDR3 coding DNA: TGTGCCAGCAGTTCCTTCCCGGGACTCTCAGATAATGAGCAGTTCTTC.

A note on this clonotype: A read error is possible here, since a much larger clone lies one base away. Given the absence of the conserved phenylalanine or tryptophan at the CDR3 end, a read error is likely. This chain links TRBV11-2 with TRBJ2-1; D possibly corresponds to TRBD2 (5 bases). V was cut by 0 bases and J by 0 bases, with 12 bases left in between. Germline V gene sequence: CDR1 SGHAT, CDR2 FQNNGV. The CDR3 is made up of 17 amino acids. The CDR3 DNA follows: TGTGCCAGCAGCTTAGATCCCAGCGGCAGCTCCTACAATGAGCAGTTCTAC. Translation gives CASSLDPSGSSYNEQFY.

This clonotype has a count of ten or more. V usage is TRBV20-1 and J usage is TRBJ1-1, with a possible D match to TRBD1 (5 bases). This CDR3 has 14 amino acids. Germline-derived CDR1 and CDR2 are DFQATT and SNEGSKA (reference sequence). Trimming removed 3 bases from V and 2 bases from J, with 13 bases in between. DNA of the CDR3: TGCAGTGCTAGGCCTCAGGGTATAAACACTGAAGCTTTCTTT. Translating it yields CSARPQGINTEAFF.

This clonotype was found a few times. This chain connects TRBV5-6 to TRBJ2-2; tentative D call: TRBD2 (5 bases). The length of the CDR3 is 13 residues. Germline lookup yields CDR1 SGHDT and CDR2 YYEEEE. Trimming took off 7 bases at V and 5 bases at J, with 12 bases between the two ends. The CDR3 is CASHAGVTGELFF. The DNA for the CDR3 is TGTGCCAGCCACGCCGGGGTTACCGGGGAGCTGTTTTTT.

The chain links TRBV5-1 to TRBJ2-7; D might be TRBD1 or TRBD2, each matching 5 bases. Per germline, CDR1 SGHRS and CDR2 YFSETQ. The CDR3 loop spans 16 amino acids. Trimming removed 4 bases from V and 1 base from J, with 18 bases in between. As DNA, the CDR3 is TGCGCCAGCAGCCAGGGAGTTTCCGGCGAGTCCTACGAGCAGTACTTC. Amino acid sequence: CASSQGVSGESYEQYF. The whole variable domain, remainder taken from reference TRBV5-1 and TRBJ2-7, is KAGVTQTPRYLIKTRGQQVTLSCSPISGHRSVSWYQQTPGQGLQFLFEYFSETQRNKGNFPGRFSGRQFSNSRSEMNVSTLELGDSALYLCASSQGVSGESYEQYFGPGTRLTVT.